This T cell receptor beta chain was obtained from a study of T cells after yellow fever vaccination. On the study more broadly: SMART-Seq v4 Ultra Low Input prepared the low-cell-number fractions.

Notes on the study in general: Among all clonotypes, a small share was observed in both CD4 and CD8 compartments.

TCRdb reprocessed the 5' RACE reads with MiXCR, giving one entry per CDR3 protein. The top ten clones hold roughly 19% of a sample with roughly 400,000 distinct CDR3 sequences, 18% of them seen once. On this clonotype itself: Its antigen remains unidentified.

Germline V gene lookup returns CDR1 MGHDK and CDR2 SYGVNS. The CDR3 extends over 14 amino acids. V gave up 7 bases and J gave up 4 bases, with 11 bases separating them. The chain recombines TRBV25-1 with TRBJ2-6, with unresolved D. This clonotype was sampled from a young man who received the YFV17D yellow fever vaccine. The specimen comprised PBMCs, sampled before the yellow fever booster vaccination. CDR3 sequence (DNA): TGTGCCAGCACCTCGCTTTCCGGGGCCAACGTCCTGACTTTC. Residues: CASTSLSGANVLTF.